One sample yielded the 3 T cell receptor beta chains listed below, sequenced in a study of T cells in Graves' hyperthyroidism and ophthalmopathy. RNA transcripts served as the template for amplifying TCR beta CDR3 regions. When the TCR CDR3 underwent first-round RT-PCR, the HTBI primer set was used. One entry per CDR3 protein, called by TCRdb with MiXCR from the multiplex PCR reads. The table shows about 740,000 distinct CDR3 sequences, with less than 15% occurring only once. Sequenced input: blood. The receptors stem from a woman aged 18-30 years with Graves' hyperthyroidism.

For this clonotype: A far more abundant clone sits one base away, making this likely a read error. CDR3 loop: CASSLGPGRPQHF. As DNA, the CDR3 is TGCGCCAGCAGCTTGGGACCGGGGCGGCCCCAGCATTTT. The chain has TRBV5-1 and TRBJ1-5; the D gene is possibly TRBD1 (5 bases). Germline V gene lookup returns CDR1 SGHRS and CDR2 YFSETQ. The CDR3 runs 13 residues. Between the trimmed V and J ends, which lost 0 bases and 9 bases, there was a span of 10 bases.

V is TRBV20-1 and J is TRBJ2-7; 10 bases fit TRBD2. This CDR3 has 13 amino acids. CDR1 and CDR2 from the germline V gene are DFQATT and SNEGSKA (reference sequence). V was pared by 4 bases and J by 2 bases, with 2 bases of the junction left unmatched. The CDR3 spells CSAKGLAPYEQYF. CDR3 DNA: TGCAGTGCTAAGGGACTAGCGCCCTACGAGCAGTACTTC.

This clonotype was observed a few times. The CDR3 spells CASSLDRGQNYGYTF. In DNA form, the CDR3 reads TGTGCCAGCAGCTTGGACAGGGGCCAAAACTATGGCTACACCTTC. The gene calls are TRBV7-9 and TRBJ1-2; 9 bases agree with TRBD1. The CDR3 extends over 15 amino acids. V gave up 3 bases and J gave up 2 bases; unmatched junction bases: 4. Germline CDR1 and CDR2: SEHNR and FQNEAQ (reference sequence).